The next 28 T cell receptor beta chains were all read from a single sample in a study of T cell repertoires and Cas9 in healthy adults. Generated by immunoSEQ multiplex PCR, the TCRdb table keeps only in-frame clones and is missing some. Seen here are about 1,500 clones, 93% observed once, and the top ten hold approximately 3.9%. Sequenced input: SpCas9-reactive CD4+ effector T cells (CD137+, CD154-, CD25-, CD127+) from PBMCs; culture status not recorded. These receptors all come from a human donor in good health.

The CDR3 DNA follows: TGTGCCACCAGCAGAGATCCTCCCTTACGTGGCATTACTGGGGCCAACGTCCTGACTTTC. It translates to CATSRDPPLRGITGANVLTF. The V and J genes are TRBV15 and TRBJ2-6; no definite D call. Germline V CDR1 and CDR2: LNHNV, YYDKDF (reference sequence). This CDR3 contains 20 residues. V was cut by 0 bases and J by 2 bases, with 20 bases left in between.

The V gene is TRBV7-8, the J gene TRBJ1-3, with unresolved D. CDR1 is SGHVS, CDR2 FQNEAQ, per germline. Trimming shortened V by 5 bases and J by 0 bases, and 8 bases separated the two germline ends. The CDR3 has 14 residues. CDR3 coding DNA: TGTGCCAGCAGCGTGCCGGTCTCTGGAAACACCATATATTTT. It encodes CASSVPVSGNTIYF.

Turning to this clone: At one end the junction does not follow the germline gene, possibly because of a read error. The same CDR3 is also encoded by other DNA sequences in this sample. The rearrangement joins TRBV9 to TRBJ2-3, with D possibly matching TRBD2 (5 bases). CDR1 and CDR2 from the germline V gene are SGDLS and YYNGEE. CDR3 length equals 14 residues. The CDR3 coding sequence is TGTGCCAGCAGCGTTAATAGCGAGCCGGGTACGCAGTACTTT. Its protein is CASSVNSEPGTQYF.

The chain is built from TRBV7-3 and TRBJ2-6; D is perhaps TRBD1 or TRBD2 (6 bases each). V gave up 2 bases and J gave up 4 bases, with 18 bases separating them. Germline V gene sequence: CDR1 SGHTA, CDR2 FQGTGA. This CDR3 is built from 18 residues. CDR3: CASSLSSGARGGANVLTF. The CDR3 bases are TGTGCCAGCAGCTTATCGTCAGGGGCCCGGGGGGGGGCCAACGTCCTGACTTTC.

The chain links TRBV6-1 to TRBJ1-4; 7 bases are shared with TRBD1. CDR1 and CDR2 from the germline V gene are MNHNS and SASEGT. The CDR3 has 14 residues. The ends lost 7 bases at V and 6 bases at J; junction bases unmatched: 8. This chain's CDR3 is CASNRGTAYEKLFF. The CDR3 DNA is TGTGCCAGCAATAGGGGGACAGCCTATGAAAAACTGTTTTTT.

The chain combines TRBV9 with TRBJ1-6; D remains ambiguous. The CDR3 has 15 residues. The V end lost 4 bases, the J end lost 0 bases, and 8 bases lay between the germline ends. Germline values: CDR1 SGDLS, CDR2 YYNGEE. CDR3 DNA: TGTGCCAGCAGCTACGGGGACTCCTATAATTCACCCCTCCACTTT. Protein: CASSYGDSYNSPLHF.

CDR3 loop: CSVATSVTNEKLFF. The DNA for the CDR3 is TGCAGCGTTGCCACCTCGGTAACTAATGAAAAACTGTTTTTT. The rearrangement links TRBV29-1 to TRBJ1-4; D gene ambiguous. Germline-derived CDR1 and CDR2 are SQVTM and ANQGSEA. The germline V and J ends were trimmed by 4 bases and 1 base, with 10 bases remaining between them. The CDR3 has 14 amino acids.

This rearrangement joins TRBV6-5 to TRBJ2-6; possibly TRBD1 for D (6 bases). The CDR3 has 16 residues. The V gene's germline CDR1 is MNHEY and CDR2 SVGAGI. Between the trimmed V and J ends, which lost 2 bases and 2 bases, there was a span of 10 bases. CDR3 in amino acids: CASSYSTGTGANVLTF. CDR3 nucleotides: TGTGCCAGCAGTTACAGTACAGGGACTGGGGCCAACGTCCTGACTTTC.

In DNA, the CDR3 is TGTGCCAGCAGCTTAGCGGGGGTTAGGGAAGCTTTCTTT. Encoded protein: CASSLAGVREAFF. V is TRBV7-6 and J is TRBJ1-1; TRBD1 is a possible D gene (5 bases). This CDR3 region has 13 residues. The V gene lost 0 bases and the J gene lost 8 bases, with 10 bases spanning the gap. The germline V gene encodes CDR1 SGHVS and CDR2 FNYEAQ.

The V gene is TRBV21-1, the J gene TRBJ2-7. TRBV21-1 constitutes a pseudogene. This CDR3 has 16 residues. CDR3 bases: TGTGCCAGCAGTGGAATCATGCTACACGTGTTAGACGAGCAGTACTTC. This sequence encodes CASSGIMLHVLDEQYF.

The CDR3 spells CASSLDGGRTDTQYF. In nucleotides, the CDR3 is TGTGCCAGCAGCTTAGACGGGGGAAGGACAGATACGCAGTATTTT. The chain links TRBV7-3 to TRBJ2-3, with a tentative D call TRBD2 (6 bases). The V end was cut by 2 bases, the J end by 3 bases, with 12 bases between. The CDR3 is 15 amino acids. Per the germline V gene, CDR1 is SGHTA and CDR2 is FQGTGA.

The chain carries TRBV5-1 and TRBJ2-1, with 7 bases that match TRBD2. V trimming: 0 bases; J trimming: 6 bases; junction bases outside the gene matches: 6. The CDR3 covers 15 residues. The germline gives CDR1 SGHRS, CDR2 YFSETQ. The CDR3 region is CASSLGEGLFNEQFF. CDR3 DNA sequence: TGCGCCAGCAGCTTGGGGGAGGGCCTCTTCAATGAGCAGTTCTTC. The full variable domain, with the rest looked up from reference TRBV5-1 and TRBJ2-1, is KAGVTQTPRYLIKTRGQQVTLSCSPISGHRSVSWYQQTPGQGLQFLFEYFSETQRNKGNFPGRFSGRQFSNSRSEMNVSTLELGDSALYLCASSLGEGLFNEQFFGPGTRLTVL.

The gene calls are TRBV29-1 and TRBJ1-5; D may be TRBD1 (6 bases). V lost 2 bases, J lost 4 bases, and 12 bases lay in between. This CDR3 is built from 14 residues. Germline CDR1 reads SQVTM; CDR2 reads ANQGSEA. The CDR3 DNA reads TGCAGCGTTGAAAGGGACAAGCAAAATCAGCCCCAGCATTTT. Its translation is CSVERDKQNQPQHF.

The chain uses TRBV5-5 and TRBJ1-3; unclear D gene. Trimming left V 4 bases short and J 0 bases short, with 5 bases between. This CDR3 has 13 amino acids. CDR1 is SGHKS and CDR2 is YYEKEE in the germline V gene (reference sequence). The CDR3: CASSTPSGNTIYF. For the CDR3, the DNA is TGTGCCAGCAGCACACCCTCTGGAAACACCATATATTTT.

The chain uses TRBV6-6 and TRBJ2-2; maybe TRBD1 (5 bases). CDR1 and CDR2 from the germline V gene are MNHNY and SVGAGI (reference sequence). Trimming cost V 7 bases and J 7 bases, with 10 bases left between them. This CDR3 comprises 12 residues. The DNA for the CDR3 is TGTGCCAGCACCCAGGGTGGCGGGGAGCTGTTTTTT. Protein product: CASTQGGGELFF.

The chain employs TRBV7-8 and TRBJ2-5; TRBD1 or TRBD2 may be the D gene (6 bases each). Germline V gene sequence: CDR1 SGHVS, CDR2 FQNEAQ. The V gene lost 5 bases and the J gene lost 1 base, with 11 bases spanning the gap. CDR3 size: 14 residues. CDR3 sequence (DNA): TGTGCCAGCAGCAGACCGGGGGCCCAAGAGACCCAGTACTTC. It specifies CASSRPGAQETQYF.

The chain has TRBV29-1 and TRBJ2-1; D gene ambiguous. CDR1 is SQVTM, CDR2 ANQGSEA, per germline. Trimming removed 4 bases at V and 4 bases at J, with 5 bases between. The CDR3 is made up of 11 amino acids. In DNA form, the CDR3 reads TGCAGCGTTGGGGGTTACAATGAGCAGTTCTTC. Its protein is CSVGGYNEQFF.

The chain employs TRBV15 and TRBJ2-1; D is unresolved. Germline V gene sequence: CDR1 LNHNV, CDR2 YYDKDF (reference sequence). V dropped 3 bases and J dropped 7 bases, with 16 bases sitting between them. The CDR3 consists of 15 residues. The CDR3 spells CATSSPGRRENEQFF. The CDR3 bases are TGTGCCACCAGCAGCCCAGGTAGACGTGAGAATGAGCAGTTCTTC. Using reference TRBV15 and TRBJ2-1 for the parts outside the CDR3, the full variable domain is DAMVIQNPRYQVTQFGKPVTLSCSQTLNHNVMYWYQQKSSQAPKLLFHYYDKDFNNEADTPDNFQSRRPNTSFCFLDIRSPGLGDTAMYLCATSSPGRRENEQFFGPGTRLTVL.

A single count supports this clone. The CDR3 sequence: CASSYSRQGAYGYTF. The CDR3 region has the DNA TGTGCCAGCAGTTACTCTCGACAGGGGGCATATGGCTACACCTTC. This chain joins TRBV6-6 and TRBJ1-2; TRBD1 agrees at 10 bases. CDR1 is MNHNY, CDR2 SVGAGI, per germline (reference sequence). CDR3 length equals 15 residues. The ends lost 0 bases at V and 5 bases at J; junction bases unmatched: 3.

The chain recombines TRBV5-1 with TRBJ2-2, with D possibly being TRBD1 (6 bases). Germline V lookup: CDR1 SGHRS, CDR2 YFSETQ. Trimming took 4 bases from V and 3 from J, leaving 13 bases between them. This CDR3 is built from 15 residues. DNA of the CDR3: TGCGCCAGCAGCAGAGACAGGTTGGACACCGGGGAGCTGTTTTTT. Translation gives CASSRDRLDTGELFF.

This rearrangement joins TRBV19 to TRBJ2-5; 7 positions agree with TRBD1. The CDR3 sequence is 13 residues long. Germline CDR1 LNHDA, CDR2 SQIVND (reference sequence). The trim removed 6 bases at V and 5 bases at J, leaving 6 bases unmatched. The CDR3 DNA reads as TGTGCCAGTAGCCTGACAGGGATGGAGACCCAGTACTTC. It encodes CASSLTGMETQYF.

The J gene is TRBJ2-6, the V gene TRBV27, with 7 bases aligning to TRBD2. V dropped 8 bases and J dropped 2; count of bases not matched to a gene: 12. This CDR3 is 17 amino acids long. Germline CDR1 MNHEY, CDR2 SMNVEV (reference sequence). The CDR3 DNA is TGTGCCAGCGGCCGATGGGGGGGTTACACTGGGGCCAACGTCCTGACTTTC. Protein sequence: CASGRWGGYTGANVLTF.

The chain carries TRBV7-2 and TRBJ2-5; unclear D gene. Germline values: CDR1 SGHTA, CDR2 FQGNSA. The V end lost 1 base, the J end lost 0 bases, and 0 bases lay between the germline ends. The CDR3 has 12 residues. The CDR3 nucleotides read TGTGCCAGCAGCTTAGACCAAGAGACCCAGTACTTC. Translating it yields CASSLDQETQYF.

Only one count was recorded for this clone. The chain uses TRBV10-3 and TRBJ2-7; D might be TRBD1 (5 bases). The CDR3 sequence is 15 residues long. Germline CDR1 is ENHRY and CDR2 is SYGVKD. V was trimmed by 3 bases and J by 5 bases, leaving 17 bases between them. The CDR3 here is CAISEEVRAGHEQYF. In nucleotides, the CDR3 is TGTGCCATCAGTGAAGAGGTAAGAGCAGGGCACGAGCAGTACTTC.

The chain combines TRBV5-1 with TRBJ2-1; 8 bases line up with TRBD2. CDR3 length: 18 residues. Germline trimming cut 4 bases from V and 1 base from J; bases unmatched to any gene: 13. Per the germline V gene, CDR1 is SGHRS and CDR2 is YFSETQ. The CDR3 DNA is TGCGCCAGCAGCGACCCTACTCTAGCGGGCGCGTCCTACAATGAGCAGTTCTTC. Encoded protein: CASSDPTLAGASYNEQFF.

CDR3 nucleotides: TGTGCCAGCAGTCCAACGCGGGAATGGGGCACAGATACGCAGTATTTT. Its protein product is CASSPTREWGTDTQYF. The chain couples TRBV28 to TRBJ2-3; weak D call: TRBD2 (6 bases). Germline V gene lookup returns CDR1 MDHEN and CDR2 SYDVKM. The CDR3 is made up of 16 amino acids. Trimming removed 5 bases from V and 1 base from J, with 16 bases in between.

This sequence joins TRBV29-1 and TRBJ2-3; possible D gene TRBD1, 5 bases. The V and J ends lost 5 bases and 4 bases respectively, with 16 bases between them. The germline V gene has CDR1 SQVTM and CDR2 ANQGSEA. The length of the CDR3 is 14 residues. DNA of the CDR3: TGCAGCGTTCTGACAGACGTTTGGGCAGATACGCAGTATTTT. Its protein product is CSVLTDVWADTQYF.

This rearrangement joins TRBV5-1 to TRBJ2-5, with D perhaps matching TRBD2 (7 bases). Germline-derived CDR1 and CDR2 are SGHRS and YFSETQ. The CDR3 is 15 amino acids. Between the trimmed V and J ends, which lost 6 bases and 5 bases, there was a span of 20 bases. DNA for the CDR3: TGCGCCAGCATCAAAGTGGGGGGGCGCGAGGAGACCCAGTACTTC. This encodes CASIKVGGREETQYF. Combining the CDR3 with reference TRBV5-1 and TRBJ2-5 gives the whole variable domain KAGVTQTPRYLIKTRGQQVTLSCSPISGHRSVSWYQQTPGQGLQFLFEYFSETQRNKGNFPGRFSGRQFSNSRSEMNVSTLELGDSALYLCASIKVGGREETQYFGPGTRLLVL.